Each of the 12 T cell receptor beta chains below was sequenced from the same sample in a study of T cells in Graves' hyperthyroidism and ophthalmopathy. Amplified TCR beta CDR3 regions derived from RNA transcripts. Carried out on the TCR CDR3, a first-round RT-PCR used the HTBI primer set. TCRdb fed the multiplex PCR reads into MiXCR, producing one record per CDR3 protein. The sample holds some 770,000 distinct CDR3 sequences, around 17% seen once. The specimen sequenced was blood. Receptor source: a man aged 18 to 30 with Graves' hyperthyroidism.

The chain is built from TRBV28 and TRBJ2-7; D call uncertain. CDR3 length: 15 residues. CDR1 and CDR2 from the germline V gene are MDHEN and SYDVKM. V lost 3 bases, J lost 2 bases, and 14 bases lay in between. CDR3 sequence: CASSFGILSPYEQYF. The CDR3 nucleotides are TGTGCCAGCAGTTTTGGTATTCTCAGTCCCTACGAGCAGTACTTC.

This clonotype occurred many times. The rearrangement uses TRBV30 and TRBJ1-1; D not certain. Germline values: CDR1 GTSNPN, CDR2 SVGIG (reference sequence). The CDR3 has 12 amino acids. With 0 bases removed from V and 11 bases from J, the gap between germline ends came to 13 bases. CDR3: CAWSVRLGRAFF. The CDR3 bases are TGTGCCTGGAGTGTACGCCTAGGTCGGGCTTTCTTT.

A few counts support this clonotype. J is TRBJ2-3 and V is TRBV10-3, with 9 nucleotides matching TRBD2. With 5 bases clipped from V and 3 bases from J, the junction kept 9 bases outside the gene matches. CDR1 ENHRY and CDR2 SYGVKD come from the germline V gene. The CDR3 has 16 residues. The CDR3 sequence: CAISNKGTSRTDTQYF. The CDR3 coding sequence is TGTGCCATCAGTAACAAAGGGACTAGCAGGACAGATACGCAGTATTTT.

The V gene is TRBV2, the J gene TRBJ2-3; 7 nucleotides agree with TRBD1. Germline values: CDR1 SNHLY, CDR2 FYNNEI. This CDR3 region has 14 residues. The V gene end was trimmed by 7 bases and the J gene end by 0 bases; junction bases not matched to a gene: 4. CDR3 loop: CASNGQASTDTQYF. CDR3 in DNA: TGTGCCAGCAATGGACAGGCCAGCACAGATACGCAGTATTTT.

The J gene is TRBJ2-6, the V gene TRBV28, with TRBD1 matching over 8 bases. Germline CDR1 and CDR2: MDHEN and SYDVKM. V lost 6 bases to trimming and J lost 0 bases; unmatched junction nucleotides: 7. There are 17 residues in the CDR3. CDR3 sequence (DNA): TGTGCCAGCAGGTGGACAGGGACCAACTCTGGGGCCAACGTCCTGACTTTC. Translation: CASRWTGTNSGANVLTF.

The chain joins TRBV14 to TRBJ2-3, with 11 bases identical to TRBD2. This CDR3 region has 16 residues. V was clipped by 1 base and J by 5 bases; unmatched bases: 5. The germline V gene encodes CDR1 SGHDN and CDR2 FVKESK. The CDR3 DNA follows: TGTGCCAGCAGCCAAGTGGGTGGACTAGCGGGAGATACGCAGTATTTT. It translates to CASSQVGGLAGDTQYF.

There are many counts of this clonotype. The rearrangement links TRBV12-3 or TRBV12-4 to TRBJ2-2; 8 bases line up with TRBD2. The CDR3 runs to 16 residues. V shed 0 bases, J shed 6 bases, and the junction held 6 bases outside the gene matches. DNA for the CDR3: TGTGCCAGCAGTTTAGCAGCGGGAGATCAGCCCGGGGAGCTGTTTTTT. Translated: CASSLAAGDQPGELFF.

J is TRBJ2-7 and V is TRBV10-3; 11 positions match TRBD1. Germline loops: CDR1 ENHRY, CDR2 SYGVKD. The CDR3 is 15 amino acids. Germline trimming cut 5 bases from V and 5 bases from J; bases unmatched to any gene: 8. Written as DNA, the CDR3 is TGTGCCATCAGTCCCTCGGGACAGGGGGACGACGAGCAGTACTTC. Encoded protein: CAISPSGQGDDEQYF.

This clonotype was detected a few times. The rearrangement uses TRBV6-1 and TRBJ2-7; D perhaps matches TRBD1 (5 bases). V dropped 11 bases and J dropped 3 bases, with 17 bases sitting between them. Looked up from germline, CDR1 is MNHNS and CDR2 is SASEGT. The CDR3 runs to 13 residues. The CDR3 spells CAAREQAVYEQYF. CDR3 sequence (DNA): TGTGCCGCTAGGGAACAGGCCGTCTACGAGCAGTACTTC.

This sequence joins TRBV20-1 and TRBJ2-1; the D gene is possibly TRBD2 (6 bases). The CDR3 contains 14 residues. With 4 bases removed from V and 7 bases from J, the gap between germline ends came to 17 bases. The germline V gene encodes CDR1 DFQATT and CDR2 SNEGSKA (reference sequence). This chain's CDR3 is CSATDSGEWNEQFF. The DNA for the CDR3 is TGCAGTGCTACCGACTCGGGGGAGTGGAATGAGCAGTTCTTC.

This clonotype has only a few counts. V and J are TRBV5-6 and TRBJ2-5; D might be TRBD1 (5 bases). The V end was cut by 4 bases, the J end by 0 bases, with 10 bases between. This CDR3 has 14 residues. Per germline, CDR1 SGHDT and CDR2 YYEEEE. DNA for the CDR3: TGTGCCAGCAGCACAGGCCGGTACCAAGAGACCCAGTACTTC. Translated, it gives CASSTGRYQETQYF.

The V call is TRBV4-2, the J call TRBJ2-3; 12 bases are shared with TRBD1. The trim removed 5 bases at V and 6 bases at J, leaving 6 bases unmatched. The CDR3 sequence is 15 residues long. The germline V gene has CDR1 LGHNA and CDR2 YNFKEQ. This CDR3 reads CASSTGTGGADTQYF. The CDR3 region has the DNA TGTGCCAGCAGCACCGGGACAGGGGGCGCTGATACGCAGTATTTT.